This T cell receptor (beta chain) comes out of a study of blood T cell repertoires in COVID-19. Whole-study context: The samples span acute and convalescent COVID-19 from the United States, Italy and Spain. Sources were T cells, B-cell-depleted T cells, or PBMCs; the material itself was cDNA or gDNA.

The CDR3 sequence is 13 residues long. The ends lost 3 bases at V and 9 bases at J; junction bases unmatched: 6. CDR1 and CDR2 from the germline V gene are SEHNR and FQNEAQ (reference sequence). Original processing methods: Reference gene primer amplification in the assay estimated nucleated cell counts. Sequenced by immunoSEQ multiplex PCR; TCRdb stores in-frame clones only, minus some. V and J calls and clone size come straight from that table; D and trimming were deduced from the DNA. Of 250,000 to 400,000 clones in the sample, about nine tenths were seen once. The chain has TRBV7-9 and TRBJ1-2, with 8 nucleotides matching TRBD1. Sequencing used peripheral blood. This TCR came from a man in his fifties or sixties with active or convalescent COVID-19. The CDR3 nucleotides are TGTGCCAGCAGCTTCGACAGGGGCCAAAGCTACACCTTC. Translating gives CASSFDRGQSYTF. Drawing the rest from reference TRBV7-9 and TRBJ1-2, the complete variable domain is DTGVSQNPRHKITKRGQNVTFRCDPISEHNRLYWYRQTLGQGPEFLTYFQNEAQLEKSRLLSDRFSAERPKGSFSTLEIQRTEQGDSAMYLCASSFDRGQSYTFGSGTRLTVV.